This TCR beta chain is from a study of T-cell reconstitution after alpha-beta-depleted transplantation in children. Points from the study as a whole: Newly generated T cells supplied most T-cell counts and diversity one year post-transplant.

This clonotype was recorded at least ten times. Its specificity is unknown. Preparation of the TCRbeta library involved a method that used unique molecular identifiers. Each CDR3 protein is one row after TCRdb ran MiXCR on the PCR reads. Counted here are tens of thousands of distinct CDR3 sequences, roughly 5.7% occurring once; the ten biggest clones make up approximately 7%. CDR1 and CDR2 from the germline V gene are SNHLY and FYNNEI. The length of the CDR3 is 13 residues. V lost 5 bases and J 0 bases, leaving 7 bases between the germline ends. J is TRBJ1-1 and V is TRBV2; no clear D gene. Sequences were derived from PBMCs, mostly from graft donor cells, sampled 180 days after TCRalphabeta/CD19-depleted stem cell transplant. The receptor was derived from a male patient aged 10 to 17 who had a stem cell transplant for acute myeloid leukemia, so the T cells may come from the graft donor. CDR3 DNA: TGTGCCAGCAGTCAGGAAATGAACACTGAAGCTTTCTTT. Translated: CASSQEMNTEAFF.